This section outlines one TCR beta chain sequence together with its context. Its antigen is unidentified. The entry originates in a study of shared clonotypes between healthy human individuals. The study's findings and limits: Investigators collected only blood, and repertoires in tissues likely differ. The genetic and exposure-history diversity represented was limited by few donors.

Naive CD8 cells lacked CD45RO and underwent positive selection for CCR7, leaving out terminally differentiated effector memory CD45RA+ cells. Germline values: CDR1 MDHEN, CDR2 SYDVKM. The CDR3 is 13 residues long. Trimming pared 4 bases from V and 2 bases from J, leaving 8 bases between. Every subset's genomic DNA went evenly onto several immunoSEQ plates. Sequencing used immunoSEQ multiplex PCR; TCRdb keeps in-frame clones, though not all of them. The sample records 550,000 to 750,000 clones, roughly nine tenths being singletons. The rearrangement joins TRBV28 to TRBJ1-2, with D maybe TRBD1 (5 bases). The sequence was collected from a man aged 30 to 39 in good health. Sample: naive CD8+ T cells sorted from blood. The CDR3 protein is CASSSGRNYGYTF. The DNA of the CDR3 is TGTGCCAGCAGTTCAGGGAGGAACTATGGCTACACCTTC.